A single sample gave rise to the 8 T cell receptor beta chains below, sequenced in a study of CD8 T cells in Susac syndrome. Reverse transcription of about 0.5 to 1 ug RNA used random hexamers. TCRdb re-analysed the immunoSEQ multiplex PCR reads in MiXCR, keeping a single row per CDR3 protein. The sample holds 160,000 or so distinct CDR3 sequences, roughly 95% seen once. Sequencing was carried out using CD8+ T cells from PBMCs. All receptors derive from a human donor with multiple sclerosis.

In nucleotides, the CDR3 is TGTGCCAGCGGCGGCCCTCTCGCCTACGAGCAGTACTTC. Translated: CASGGPLAYEQYF. The chain employs TRBV7-9 and TRBJ2-7; no firm D call. The germline V gene has CDR1 SEHNR and CDR2 FQNEAQ (reference sequence). The CDR3 covers 13 residues. Trimming cost V 8 bases and J 2 bases, with 13 bases left between them. The full variable domain, in which reference TRBV7-9 and TRBJ2-7 provide the parts outside the CDR3, is DTGVSQNPRHKITKRGQNVTFRCDPISEHNRLYWYRQTLGQGPEFLTYFQNEAQLEKSRLLSDRFSAERPKGSFSTLEIQRTEQGDSAMYLCASGGPLAYEQYFGPGTRLTVT.

The chain couples TRBV2 to TRBJ1-1; the D gene is possibly TRBD1 (5 bases). This CDR3 contains 11 residues. Trimming took 3 bases from V and 10 from J, leaving 9 bases between them. CDR1 and CDR2 from the germline V gene are SNHLY and FYNNEI. The CDR3 sequence: CASSDGGTAFF. CDR3 nucleotide sequence: TGTGCCAGCAGTGATGGGGGAACAGCTTTCTTT.

The rearrangement uses TRBV7-2 and TRBJ2-1; no clear D. V was shortened by 6 bases and J by 3 bases, with 15 bases between the two germline ends. The germline V gene has CDR1 SGHTA and CDR2 FQGNSA. The CDR3 totals 15 residues. The CDR3 spells CASRALAASYNEQFF. Written as DNA, the CDR3 is TGTGCCAGCAGGGCTCTGGCGGCGAGCTACAATGAGCAGTTCTTC.

The chain employs TRBV6-5 and TRBJ1-1; D is unresolved. The CDR3 length is 13 residues. The V end lost 5 bases, the J end lost 4 bases, and 11 bases lay between the germline ends. The germline V gene encodes CDR1 MNHEY and CDR2 SVGAGI. DNA for the CDR3: TGTGCCAGCAGTAGGGTGCTAGGCACTGAAGCTTTCTTT. This encodes CASSRVLGTEAFF.

The V gene is TRBV10-3, the J gene TRBJ1-5; D not resolved. The CDR3 has 13 residues. V was pared by 3 bases and J by 3 bases, with 6 bases between. The germline V gene encodes CDR1 ENHRY and CDR2 SYGVKD. The CDR3 here is CAISEDPNQPQHF. DNA for the CDR3: TGTGCCATCAGTGAAGACCCCAATCAGCCCCAGCATTTT.

The chain is built from TRBV6-6 and TRBJ2-5; D is undetermined. Germline V gene sequence: CDR1 MNHNY, CDR2 SVGAGI (reference sequence). V was pared by 8 bases and J by 5 bases, with 9 bases between. There are 11 residues in the CDR3. In DNA form, the CDR3 reads TGTGCCAGCTTTCTGCACGAGACCCAGTACTTC. Its translation is CASFLHETQYF.

The chain recombines TRBV18 with TRBJ2-1; D possibly corresponds to TRBD2 (6 bases). Germline V lookup: CDR1 KGHSH, CDR2 LQKENI. This CDR3 has 14 amino acids. V lost 1 base and J lost 5, with 9 bases in between. CDR3 coding DNA: TGTGCCAGCTCACCACTAGCGGCAGACAATGAGCAGTTCTTC. It codes for CASSPLAADNEQFF.

The rearrangement uses TRBV3-1 and TRBJ1-2, with a possible D match to TRBD1 (5 bases). V lost 1 base and J 0 bases, leaving 15 bases between the germline ends. The length of the CDR3 is 17 residues. The germline CDR1 and CDR2 sequences are LGHDT and YNNKEL (reference sequence). This CDR3 reads CASSQGRGKDPNYGYTF. CDR3 DNA sequence: TGTGCCAGCAGCCAAGGAAGGGGAAAAGACCCTAACTATGGCTACACCTTC.